This T cell receptor beta chain was sequenced for a study of blood T cell repertoires in COVID-19. The table came from immunoSEQ multiplex PCR; TCRdb's copy has only in-frame clones and leaves some out. The sample includes a few hundred thousand clones, 86% of them seen just once. The clonotype was recovered from a woman aged 45-59 years with acute or convalescent COVID-19. The specimen was peripheral blood.

Here the CDR3 reads CASRGSGQGFSDEKLFF. CDR3 DNA: TGTGCCAGCCGAGGATCGGGACAGGGGTTTTCGGATGAAAAACTGTTTTTT. The rearrangement uses TRBV25-1 and TRBJ1-4, with 10 bases matching TRBD1. The CDR3 runs 17 residues. The V gene end was trimmed by 8 bases and the J gene end by 6 bases; junction bases not matched to a gene: 15. Germline loops: CDR1 MGHDK, CDR2 SYGVNS.